A selection of T cell receptor beta chains follows, all from one sample in a study of cytomegalovirus exposure and HLA in healthy donors. TCRdb's table, derived via immunoSEQ multiplex PCR, lists solely in-frame clones and lacks some. The data contain approximately 160,000 clones, roughly four fifths of them seen just once; the ten biggest clones take up about 3.8%. Input material: PBMCs. Receptors originate from a man aged 50-59 years in good health and CMV-seropositive. Both conserved end residues are part of each CDR3. The order of the fields is clone size, D gene, J gene, V gene, CDR3 protein, CDR3 DNA. The D gene is left open where the match is weak. Size values are once, few and many counts, or a class for expanded clones, and some rows have none.

NA	TRBD2	TRBJ2-5	TRBV27	CASSFLAGGQETQYF	TGTGCCAGCAGTTTCCTAGCGGGGGGCCAAGAGACCCAGTACTTC
few	NA	TRBJ1-6	TRBV5-7	CASSLRSGLLNSPLHF	TGTGCCAGCAGCTTGCGGTCCGGTTTGTTGAATTCACCCCTCCACTTT
NA	NA	TRBJ2-7	TRBV4-1	CASSQDLRGTHEQYF	TGCGCCAGCAGCCAAGATCTTAGGGGGACCCACGAGCAGTACTTC
NA	NA	TRBJ1-1	TRBV6-6	CASSYMAGDLNTEAFF	TGTGCCAGCAGTTACATGGCAGGGGACCTGAACACTGAAGCTTTCTTT
NA	NA	TRBJ2-1	TRBV15	CATGRGVEQFF	TGTGCCACCGGCAGGGGAGTTGAGCAGTTCTTC
NA	NA	TRBJ2-1	TRBV4-2	CASSQVGSYNEQFF	TGTGCCAGCAGCCAAGTCGGTAGCTACAATGAGCAGTTCTTC
NA	NA	TRBJ2-7	TRBV7-2	CASSLMLHPYEQYF	TGTGCCAGCAGCTTAATGTTACACCCCTACGAGCAGTACTTC
NA	TRBD2	TRBJ2-7	TRBV27	CASSGLGTSMFEQYF	TGTGCCAGCAGCGGTTTAGGGACTAGCATGTTCGAGCAGTACTTC
NA	NA	TRBJ1-2	TRBV30	CAWSGGTRYYGYTF	TGTGCCTGGAGTGGGGGGACAAGGTATTATGGCTACACCTTC
few	TRBD2	TRBJ2-1	TRBV9	CASSVVVSGTVAEQFF	TGTGCCAGCAGCGTAGTGGTTAGCGGGACCGTAGCTGAGCAGTTCTTC
NA	NA	TRBJ2-7	TRBV25-1	CASSSPGSSYEQYF	TGTGCCAGCAGTTCGCCAGGTAGCTCCTACGAGCAGTACTTC
NA	TRBD2	TRBJ2-7	TRBV29-1	CSVESSGSFYEQYF	TGCAGCGTTGAGTCTAGCGGGAGTTTTTACGAGCAGTACTTC
NA	TRBD1	TRBJ2-7	TRBV6-1	CASRGQGVGEQYF	TGTGCCAGCAGAGGACAGGGGGTGGGCGAGCAGTACTTC
NA	TRBD1	TRBJ2-3	TRBV15	CATSVGQASTDTQYF	TGTGCCACCAGCGTCGGACAGGCTAGCACAGATACGCAGTATTTT
NA	NA	TRBJ2-2	TRBV7-9	CASSPQGELFF	TGTGCCAGCAGCCCCCAAGGGGAGCTGTTTTTT
NA	NA	TRBJ1-1	TRBV7-2	CASSLNRGSTEAFF	TGTGCCAGCAGCTTAAATCGGGGGAGCACTGAAGCTTTCTTT
NA	TRBD1	TRBJ1-2	TRBV7-9	CASSLATGVGSGYTF	TGTGCCAGCAGCTTAGCGACAGGGGTGGGCTCCGGCTACACCTTC
NA	NA	TRBJ1-2	TRBV5-1	CASSTNSNYGYTF	TGCGCCAGCAGCACAAACAGTAACTATGGCTACACCTTC
once	NA	TRBJ1-5	TRBV30	CAWSVLGGYGQPQHF	TGTGCCTGGAGTGTACTTGGAGGATACGGTCAGCCCCAGCATTTT
NA	TRBD1	TRBJ1-1	TRBV5-5	CASSHRPGQVADAANTEAFF	TGTGCCAGCAGCCACCGTCCGGGACAGGTTGCAGATGCAGCTAACACTGAAGCTTTCTTT